The 10 T cell receptor beta chains reported below all come from one sample, sequenced in a study of blood T cells in healthy people across ages. Primers used in a second PCR of roughly 7 to 12 cycles were a sample-barcoded 5' primer and a J-beta primer mix. TCRdb reprocessed the 5' RACE reads with MiXCR, giving one entry per CDR3 protein. This table has fewer than 700,000 distinct CDR3 sequences, around 50% appearing once. The material sequenced was blood. The receptors shown here come from an elderly man in good health.

The J gene is TRBJ2-7, the V gene TRBV6-2 or TRBV6-3, with a weak D call TRBD1 (6 bases). Per germline, CDR1 MNHEY and CDR2 SVGEGT. The germline V and J ends were trimmed by 5 bases and 1 base, with 21 bases remaining between them. The CDR3 is 17 amino acids. CDR3 loop: CASSPPEGWDTSYEQYF. In DNA form, the CDR3 reads TGTGCCAGCAGTCCCCCAGAGGGCTGGGACACTTCCTACGAGCAGTACTTC.

There are a few counts of this clonotype. The chain recombines TRBV7-2 with TRBJ1-2; 8 bases line up with TRBD1. V was clipped by 2 bases and J by 5 bases; unmatched bases: 7. CDR3 length: 15 amino acids. In germline, CDR1 is SGHTA, CDR2 FQGNSA. The CDR3 DNA is TGTGCCAGCAGCTTATGGACAGGGTCCCCTTATGGCTACACCTTC. Its protein is CASSLWTGSPYGYTF.

This clonotype has only a few counts. The chain employs TRBV7-2 and TRBJ2-7; D is undetermined. The CDR3 consists of 13 residues. Germline values: CDR1 SGHTA, CDR2 FQGNSA. The V end was cut by 5 bases, the J end by 1 base, with 9 bases between. CDR3 bases: TGTGCCAGCAGCGCGGCTAGATCCTACGAGCAGTACTTC. It encodes CASSAARSYEQYF.

The CDR3 is CASSHRLAGLTDTQYF. CDR3 bases: TGCGCCAGCAGTCACCGACTAGCGGGACTCACAGATACGCAGTATTTT. The chain employs TRBV5-1 and TRBJ2-3; 11 bases agree with TRBD2. The CDR3 extends over 16 amino acids. Germline CDR1 and CDR2: SGHRS and YFSETQ. V lost 5 bases and J lost 2; bases outside the gene matches: 7.

V usage is TRBV7-2 and J usage is TRBJ1-5, with D hard to call. V lost 5 bases and J 1 base, leaving 9 bases between the germline ends. The CDR3 length is 14 residues. Per the germline V gene, CDR1 is SGHTA and CDR2 is FQGNSA. The CDR3 reads CASSGGGSNQPQHF. The CDR3 DNA follows: TGTGCCAGCAGCGGTGGTGGAAGCAATCAGCCCCAGCATTTT.

The V gene is TRBV27, the J gene TRBJ2-5; unclear D gene. Per the germline V gene, CDR1 is MNHEY and CDR2 is SMNVEV (reference sequence). Trimming left V 7 bases short and J 2 bases short, with 17 bases between. The CDR3 length is 15 residues. This chain's CDR3 is CASTSLGHLQETQYF. The CDR3, as DNA: TGTGCCAGCACCTCCCTAGGGCACCTACAAGAGACCCAGTACTTC.

This clonotype was counted a few times. The chain recombines TRBV10-3 with TRBJ2-5; no firm D call. Per the germline V gene, CDR1 is ENHRY and CDR2 is SYGVKD. Trimming shortened V by 7 bases and J by 5 bases, and 14 bases separated the two germline ends. The CDR3 has 13 residues. CDR3 coding DNA: TGTGCCATCAAGGACGCGGATAGGGAGACCCAGTACTTC. Amino acid sequence: CAIKDADRETQYF.

The rearrangement joins TRBV5-1 to TRBJ2-6, with TRBD2 as a possible D gene (6 bases). This CDR3 spans 17 amino acids. Deletions cut 4 bases from V and 0 bases from J, with 14 bases between. Germline V gene sequence: CDR1 SGHRS, CDR2 YFSETQ. In DNA, the CDR3 is TGCGCCAGCAGCGCCACTAGCCTTAGCTCTGGGGCCAACGTCCTGACTTTC. Protein: CASSATSLSSGANVLTF.

The chain carries TRBV3-1 and TRBJ2-5; D uncertain. The CDR3 spans 14 residues. Germline lookup yields CDR1 LGHDT and CDR2 YNNKEL (reference sequence). Trimming removed 6 bases at V and 2 bases at J, with 13 bases between. The DNA for the CDR3 is TGTGCCAGCAGTCACCGCGTGGAGCAAGAGACCCAGTACTTC. Translating it yields CASSHRVEQETQYF.

V usage is TRBV12-3 or TRBV12-4 and J usage is TRBJ1-2; D is unresolved. V was trimmed by 5 bases and J by 4 bases, leaving 11 bases between them. This CDR3 is built from 13 residues. CDR3 region: CASSDRGPYGYTF. DNA of the CDR3: TGTGCCAGCAGTGATCGGGGTCCCTATGGCTACACCTTC.